Following are 23 T cell receptor beta chains from one sample sequenced in a study of cytomegalovirus exposure and HLA in healthy donors. The PCR used 60 Vbeta and 13 Jbeta primers. Clones were sequenced by immunoSEQ multiplex PCR, and TCRdb holds only the in-frame ones, with some missing. The sample holds 150,000 to 200,000 clones; 65% to 70% are singletons and the top ten take 4% to 5.5%. The sequenced sample consisted of PBMCs. These receptors all stem from a woman younger than 30 in good health and CMV-seropositive.

The chain combines TRBV6-5 with TRBJ2-5; 13 nucleotides match TRBD2. The germline gives CDR1 MNHEY, CDR2 SVGAGI. There are 15 residues in the CDR3. V shed 6 bases and J 5 bases; nucleotides not matched to a gene: 6. Written as DNA, the CDR3 is TGTGCCAGCAGCCATACGACTAGCGGGGGGGAGACCCAGTACTTC. Encoded protein: CASSHTTSGGETQYF.

The V and J genes are TRBV4-1 and TRBJ2-5; 7 nucleotides align to TRBD2. Germline V gene sequence: CDR1 MGHRA, CDR2 YSYEKL. This CDR3 comprises 15 residues. V shed 0 bases and J 3 bases; nucleotides not matched to a gene: 4. The CDR3 sequence is CASSQDQRGEETQYF. DNA of the CDR3: TGCGCCAGCAGCCAAGATCAGCGGGGAGAAGAGACCCAGTACTTC.

The chain links TRBV29-1 to TRBJ2-7; tentatively, D is TRBD1 (5 bases). This CDR3 comprises 15 residues. Germline CDR1 is SQVTM and CDR2 is ANQGSEA. V was clipped by 3 bases and J by 5 bases, with 20 bases between them. This CDR3 reads CSVEYSGGRVNEQYF. The CDR3 DNA follows: TGCAGCGTTGAGTATTCGGGCGGCAGGGTGAACGAGCAGTACTTC.

The rearrangement links TRBV5-6 to TRBJ2-7; tentatively, D is TRBD1 (5 bases). V lost 2 bases and J 4 bases, leaving 19 bases between the germline ends. CDR1 is SGHDT, CDR2 YYEEEE, per germline. CDR3 length equals 16 residues. The CDR3 sequence is CASSFMAGILAYEQYF. The DNA for the CDR3 is TGTGCCAGCAGCTTCATGGCAGGGATTCTTGCGTACGAGCAGTACTTC.

This clone appeared a few times. The same CDR3 is also encoded by other DNA sequences in this sample. The V and J genes are TRBV6-5 and TRBJ2-7; weak D call: TRBD1 (5 bases). Germline V CDR1 and CDR2: MNHEY, SVGAGI. With 0 bases removed from V and 2 bases from J, the gap between germline ends came to 8 bases. The length of the CDR3 is 14 residues. CDR3 sequence: CASSYSAGTYEQYF. The CDR3 DNA reads as TGTGCCAGCAGTTACTCCGCAGGGACCTACGAGCAGTACTTC.

Here the CDR3 reads CASTRVPNTEAFF. CDR3 sequence (DNA): TGTGCCAGCACGAGGGTTCCGAACACTGAAGCTTTCTTT. This chain joins TRBV6-4 and TRBJ1-1; D gene unclear. The germline CDR1 and CDR2 sequences are MRHNA and SNTAGT. This CDR3 region has 13 residues. Trimming left V 7 bases short and J 1 base short, with 10 bases between.

The gene calls are TRBV29-1 and TRBJ2-1; possible D gene TRBD2, 6 bases. Per germline, CDR1 SQVTM and CDR2 ANQGSEA. The CDR3 spans 16 residues. V lost 1 base and J lost 2, with 15 bases in between. The CDR3 DNA reads as TGCAGCGTTGAAGCCTTCCCGGGGGAGACCTACAATGAGCAGTTCTTC. Its translation is CSVEAFPGETYNEQFF.

V is TRBV19 and J is TRBJ1-5; a weak D match, TRBD1 (6 bases). V shed 6 bases and J shed 1 base, with 22 bases lying between them. The germline V gene encodes CDR1 LNHDA and CDR2 SQIVND (reference sequence). This CDR3 comprises 18 residues. CDR3: CASRNIRTGKESNQPQHF. The CDR3 DNA reads as TGTGCCAGTAGGAATATCCGAACAGGGAAGGAAAGCAATCAGCCCCAGCATTTT.

The J gene is TRBJ2-5, the V gene TRBV29-1, with 12 bases aligning to TRBD1. CDR3 length: 14 residues. CDR1 SQVTM and CDR2 ANQGSEA come from the germline V gene. V dropped 5 bases and J dropped 5; count of bases not matched to a gene: 6. The CDR3 coding sequence is TGCAGCGTTACCGGGACAGGGGGCTGGGAGACCCAGTACTTC. This codes for CSVTGTGGWETQYF.

The chain combines TRBV18 with TRBJ2-3, with a weak D call TRBD2 (5 bases). The CDR3 consists of 15 residues. Germline CDR1 KGHSH, CDR2 LQKENI. V was shortened by 3 bases and J by 2 bases, with 12 bases between the two germline ends. CDR3 in amino acids: CASSPLSGVTDTQYF. Here the CDR3 DNA reads TGTGCCAGCTCACCCTTGTCCGGGGTCACAGATACGCAGTATTTT.

V gene TRBV6-1 combines with J gene TRBJ1-2; tentatively, D is TRBD1 (6 bases). This CDR3 is built from 11 residues. V lost 10 bases and J lost 4, with 10 bases in between. Germline values: CDR1 MNHNS, CDR2 SASEGT. The CDR3 sequence: CAILDSYGYTF. The CDR3 bases are TGTGCCATCCTGGACAGCTATGGCTACACCTTC.

The chain uses TRBV19 and TRBJ1-2, with a tentative D call TRBD1 (6 bases). This CDR3 has 17 amino acids. The germline gives CDR1 LNHDA, CDR2 SQIVND (reference sequence). V was trimmed by 4 bases and J by 7 bases, leaving 25 bases between them. The CDR3 sequence: CASSTQTGNGRASGYTF. Written as DNA, the CDR3 is TGTGCCAGTAGTACCCAAACAGGGAATGGCCGGGCGAGTGGCTACACCTTC.

CDR3 nucleotides: TGTGCCAGCAGCAACCAGGGATACTATGGCTACACCTTC. As protein: CASSNQGYYGYTF. J is TRBJ1-2 and V is TRBV7-9; D perhaps matches TRBD1 (5 bases). V lost 5 bases and J lost 3, with 10 bases in between. CDR3 length: 13 amino acids. Germline CDR1 reads SEHNR; CDR2 reads FQNEAQ (reference sequence).

The V gene is TRBV5-1, the J gene TRBJ1-4; perhaps TRBD1 as D (5 bases). Germline CDR1 SGHRS, CDR2 YFSETQ. The V gene lost 0 bases and the J gene lost 8 bases, with 23 bases spanning the gap. The CDR3 is made up of 18 amino acids. This CDR3 reads CASSLGVGLRGGKEKLFF. In nucleotides, the CDR3 is TGCGCCAGCAGCTTGGGCGTAGGTTTGAGGGGAGGCAAGGAAAAACTGTTTTTT.

The V gene is TRBV7-8, the J gene TRBJ2-3, with 8 positions matching TRBD2. J lost 0 bases, V lost 5 bases, and 10 bases had no gene match. Looked up from germline, CDR1 is SGHVS and CDR2 is FQNEAQ. The CDR3 covers 17 residues. The CDR3 reads CASSALSSGSSTDTQYF. The CDR3 DNA is TGTGCCAGCAGCGCGCTCTCTAGCGGGTCTAGCACAGATACGCAGTATTTT. The entire variable domain, with the rest obtained from reference TRBV7-8 and TRBJ2-3, is as follows: GAGVSQSPRYKVAKRGQDVALRCDPISGHVSLFWYQQALGQGPEFLTYFQNEAQLDKSGLPSDRFFAERPEGSVSTLKIQRTQQEDSAVYLCASSALSSGSSTDTQYFGPGTRLTVL.

This clone appeared once. This rearrangement joins TRBV27 to TRBJ2-3; the D gene is possibly TRBD1 (5 bases). The CDR3 runs to 16 residues. Trimming removed 5 bases from V and 1 base from J, with 16 bases in between. In germline, CDR1 is MNHEY, CDR2 SMNVEV (reference sequence). CDR3 bases: TGTGCCAGCAGTGCTCAGGGTCAGAGACGCACAGATACGCAGTATTTT. Its protein is CASSAQGQRRTDTQYF.

The rearrangement uses TRBV30 and TRBJ2-7; 11 bases match TRBD2. After removal of 4 bases from V and 2 bases from J, the junction contained 4 bases not matched to a gene. Germline V gene data show CDR1 as GTSNPN and CDR2 as SVGIG (reference sequence). The CDR3 is 14 amino acids. CDR3 protein: CAWNRLAGPYEQYF. For the CDR3, the DNA is TGTGCCTGGAATCGACTAGCGGGACCCTACGAGCAGTACTTC.

The sample holds a few counts of this clone. This chain uses TRBV2 with TRBJ2-3; weak D call: TRBD1 (6 bases). The germline V gene encodes CDR1 SNHLY and CDR2 FYNNEI. The length of the CDR3 is 11 residues. V was trimmed by 7 bases and J by 6 bases, leaving 8 bases between them. As DNA, the CDR3 is TGTGCCAGCACAGGGGTGGATACGCAGTATTTT. It yields the protein CASTGVDTQYF. The full variable domain, in which reference TRBV2 and TRBJ2-3 provide the parts outside the CDR3, is EPEVTQTPSHQVTQMGQEVILRCVPISNHLYFYWYRQILGQKVEFLVSFYNNEISEKSEIFDDQFSVERPDGSNFTLKIRSTKLEDSAMYFCASTGVDTQYFGPGTRLTVL.

J is TRBJ1-2 and V is TRBV18; 11 bases align to TRBD1. Unmatched junction bases numbered 3, after V lost 4 bases and J lost 8 bases. CDR1 and CDR2 from the germline V gene are KGHSH and LQKENI. The CDR3 extends over 13 amino acids. CDR3: CASSQDRGRGYTF. As DNA, the CDR3 is TGTGCCAGCTCACAGGACAGGGGGCGAGGCTACACCTTC.

This chain links TRBV7-3 with TRBJ2-1; D is ambiguous. CDR1 and CDR2 from the germline V gene are SGHTA and FQGTGA. Trimming left V 5 bases short and J 3 bases short, with 8 bases between. The CDR3 is made up of 13 amino acids. In DNA form, the CDR3 reads TGTGCCAGCAGCCCTGCGGACTACAATGAGCAGTTCTTC. Amino acids: CASSPADYNEQFF.

The chain combines TRBV5-1 with TRBJ1-4; the match to TRBD1 covers 7 bases. CDR1 is SGHRS and CDR2 is YFSETQ in the germline V gene. This CDR3 has 13 amino acids. V was clipped by 4 bases and J by 8 bases; unmatched bases: 5. CDR3 sequence reads: CASSDSTGEKLFF. The CDR3, as DNA: TGCGCCAGCAGCGACTCGACAGGGGAAAAACTGTTTTTT.

This chain links TRBV19 with TRBJ2-1; D not resolved. V was trimmed by 0 bases and J by 0 bases, leaving 6 bases between them. The CDR3 length is 15 residues. CDR1 and CDR2 (germline): LNHDA, SQIVND (reference sequence). The chain's CDR3 is CASSIDRSSYNEQFF. The DNA for the CDR3 is TGTGCCAGTAGTATAGATCGGAGCTCCTACAATGAGCAGTTCTTC. Variable domain in full (rest from reference TRBV19 and TRBJ2-1): DGGITQSPKYLFRKEGQNVTLSCEQNLNHDAMYWYRQDPGQGLRLIYYSQIVNDFQKGDIAEGYSVSREKKESFPLTVTSAQKNPTAFYLCASSIDRSSYNEQFFGPGTRLTVL.

The rearrangement links TRBV6-5 to TRBJ2-5; TRBD1 is a possible D gene (5 bases). There are 14 residues in the CDR3. The V gene's germline CDR1 is MNHEY and CDR2 SVGAGI. V lost 0 bases and J lost 0, with 5 bases in between. The CDR3 DNA reads TGTGCCAGCAGTTACTCGACAGACCAAGAGACCCAGTACTTC. This encodes CASSYSTDQETQYF.